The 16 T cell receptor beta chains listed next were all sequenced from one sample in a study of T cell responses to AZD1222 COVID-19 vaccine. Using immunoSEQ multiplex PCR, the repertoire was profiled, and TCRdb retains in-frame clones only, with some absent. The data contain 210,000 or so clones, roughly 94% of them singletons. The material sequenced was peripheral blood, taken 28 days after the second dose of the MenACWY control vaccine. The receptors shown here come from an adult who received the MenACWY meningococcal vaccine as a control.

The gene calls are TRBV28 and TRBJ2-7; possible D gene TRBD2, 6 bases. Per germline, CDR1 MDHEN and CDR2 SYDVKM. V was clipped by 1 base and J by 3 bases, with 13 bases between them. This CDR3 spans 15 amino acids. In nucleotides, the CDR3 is TGTGCCAGCAGTTTATTGGGGGGTCCTCTCTACGAGCAGTACTTC. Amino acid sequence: CASSLLGGPLYEQYF.

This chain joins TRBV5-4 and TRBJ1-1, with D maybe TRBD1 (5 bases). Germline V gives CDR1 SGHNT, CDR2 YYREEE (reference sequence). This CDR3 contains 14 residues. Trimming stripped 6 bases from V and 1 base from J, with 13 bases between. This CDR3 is CASNRGTGNTEAFF. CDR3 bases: TGTGCCAGCAACAGAGGGACGGGGAACACTGAAGCTTTCTTT.

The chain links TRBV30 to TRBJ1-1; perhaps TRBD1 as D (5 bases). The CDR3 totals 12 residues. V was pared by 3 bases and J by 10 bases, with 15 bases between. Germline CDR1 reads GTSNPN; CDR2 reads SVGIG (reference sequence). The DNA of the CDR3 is TGTGCCTGGAGAGCGGGACTCACGACAGCTTTCTTT. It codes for CAWRAGLTTAFF. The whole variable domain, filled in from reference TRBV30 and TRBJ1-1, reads SQTIHQWPATLVQPVGSPLSLECTVEGTSNPNLYWYRQAAGRGLQLLFYSVGIGQISSEVPQNLSASRPQDRQFILSSKKLLLSDSGFYLCAWRAGLTTAFFGQGTRLTVV.

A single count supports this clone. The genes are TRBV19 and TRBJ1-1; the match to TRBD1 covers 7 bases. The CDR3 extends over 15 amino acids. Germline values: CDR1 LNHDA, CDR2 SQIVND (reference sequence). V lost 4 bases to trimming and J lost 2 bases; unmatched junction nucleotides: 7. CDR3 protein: CASSNRRTGNTEAFF. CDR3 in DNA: TGTGCCAGTAGTAACCGTAGGACAGGCAACACTGAAGCTTTCTTT.

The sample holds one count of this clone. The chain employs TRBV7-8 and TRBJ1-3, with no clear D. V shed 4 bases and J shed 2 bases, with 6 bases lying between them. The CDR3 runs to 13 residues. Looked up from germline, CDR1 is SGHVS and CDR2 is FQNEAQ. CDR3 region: CASSSTAGNTIYF. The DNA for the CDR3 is TGTGCCAGCAGCTCAACAGCTGGAAACACCATATATTTT.

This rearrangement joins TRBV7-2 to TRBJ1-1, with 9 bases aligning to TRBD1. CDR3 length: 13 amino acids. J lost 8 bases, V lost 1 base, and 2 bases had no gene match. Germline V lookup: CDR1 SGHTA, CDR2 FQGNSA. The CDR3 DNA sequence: TGTGCCAGCAGCTTAGGGACAGGGGCCGAAGCTTTCTTT. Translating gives CASSLGTGAEAFF.

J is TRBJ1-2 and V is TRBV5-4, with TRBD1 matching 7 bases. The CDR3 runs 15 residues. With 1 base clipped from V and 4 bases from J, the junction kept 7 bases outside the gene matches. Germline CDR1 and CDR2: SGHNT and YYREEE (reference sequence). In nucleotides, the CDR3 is TGTGCCAGCAGCTTGTCGGCCGACAGGGTCTATGGCTACACCTTC. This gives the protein CASSLSADRVYGYTF.

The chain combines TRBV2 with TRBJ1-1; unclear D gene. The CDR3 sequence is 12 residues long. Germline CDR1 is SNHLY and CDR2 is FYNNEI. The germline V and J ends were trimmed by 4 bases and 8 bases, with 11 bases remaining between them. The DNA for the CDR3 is TGTGCCAGCAGTGTGTCGGGTAACGAAGCTTTCTTT. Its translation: CASSVSGNEAFF.

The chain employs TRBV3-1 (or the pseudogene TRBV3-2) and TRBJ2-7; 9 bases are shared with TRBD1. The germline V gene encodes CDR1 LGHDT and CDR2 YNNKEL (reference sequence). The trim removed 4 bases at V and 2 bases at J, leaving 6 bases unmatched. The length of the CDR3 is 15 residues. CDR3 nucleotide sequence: TGTGCCAGCAGCCGAGGGGACAGGGACCCCTACGAGCAGTACTTC. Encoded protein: CASSRGDRDPYEQYF.

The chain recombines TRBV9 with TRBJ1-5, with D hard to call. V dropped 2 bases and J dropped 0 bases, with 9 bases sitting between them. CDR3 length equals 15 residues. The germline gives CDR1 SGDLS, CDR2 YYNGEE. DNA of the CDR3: TGTGCCAGCAGCGTTGGAAGGGATAGCAATCAGCCCCAGCATTTT. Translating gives CASSVGRDSNQPQHF.

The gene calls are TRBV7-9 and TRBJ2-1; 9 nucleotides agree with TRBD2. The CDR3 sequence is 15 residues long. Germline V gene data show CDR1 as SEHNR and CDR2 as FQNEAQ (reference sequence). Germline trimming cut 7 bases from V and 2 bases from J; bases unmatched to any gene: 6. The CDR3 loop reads CASIISGSPYNEQFF. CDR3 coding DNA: TGTGCCAGCATTATTAGCGGGAGTCCCTACAATGAGCAGTTCTTC.

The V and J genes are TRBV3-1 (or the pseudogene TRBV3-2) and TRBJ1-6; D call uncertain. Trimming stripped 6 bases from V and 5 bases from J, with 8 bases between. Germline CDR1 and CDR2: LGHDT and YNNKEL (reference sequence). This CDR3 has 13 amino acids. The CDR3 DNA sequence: TGTGCCAGCAGTCCCGTCAATAATTCACCCCTCCACTTT. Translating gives CASSPVNNSPLHF.

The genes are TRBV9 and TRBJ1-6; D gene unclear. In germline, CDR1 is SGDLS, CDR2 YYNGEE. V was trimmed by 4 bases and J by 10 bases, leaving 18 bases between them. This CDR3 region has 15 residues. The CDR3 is CASSPTGGEGSPLHF. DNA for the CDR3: TGTGCCAGCAGCCCTACCGGTGGGGAAGGGTCACCCCTCCACTTT.

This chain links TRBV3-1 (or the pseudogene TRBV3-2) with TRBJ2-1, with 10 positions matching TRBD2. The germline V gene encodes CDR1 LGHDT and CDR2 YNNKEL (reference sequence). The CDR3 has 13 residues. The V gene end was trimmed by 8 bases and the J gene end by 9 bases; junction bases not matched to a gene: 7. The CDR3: CASGLAATGEQFF. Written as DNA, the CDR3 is TGTGCCAGCGGACTAGCGGCTACAGGTGAGCAGTTCTTC.

The chain's CDR3 is CASSPEGSSNQPQHF. The CDR3 region has the DNA TGCGCCAGCAGCCCTGAGGGGAGTAGCAATCAGCCCCAGCATTTT. This chain links TRBV5-1 with TRBJ1-5; perhaps TRBD1 as D (5 bases). This CDR3 is 15 amino acids long. Germline values: CDR1 SGHRS, CDR2 YFSETQ. Trimming removed 4 bases at V and 0 bases at J, with 11 bases between.

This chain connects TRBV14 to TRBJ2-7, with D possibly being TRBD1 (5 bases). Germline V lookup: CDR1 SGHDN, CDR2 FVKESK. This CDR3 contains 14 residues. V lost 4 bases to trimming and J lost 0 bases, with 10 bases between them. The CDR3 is CASSPWQGSYEQYF. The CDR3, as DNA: TGTGCCAGCAGCCCTTGGCAGGGCTCCTACGAGCAGTACTTC.